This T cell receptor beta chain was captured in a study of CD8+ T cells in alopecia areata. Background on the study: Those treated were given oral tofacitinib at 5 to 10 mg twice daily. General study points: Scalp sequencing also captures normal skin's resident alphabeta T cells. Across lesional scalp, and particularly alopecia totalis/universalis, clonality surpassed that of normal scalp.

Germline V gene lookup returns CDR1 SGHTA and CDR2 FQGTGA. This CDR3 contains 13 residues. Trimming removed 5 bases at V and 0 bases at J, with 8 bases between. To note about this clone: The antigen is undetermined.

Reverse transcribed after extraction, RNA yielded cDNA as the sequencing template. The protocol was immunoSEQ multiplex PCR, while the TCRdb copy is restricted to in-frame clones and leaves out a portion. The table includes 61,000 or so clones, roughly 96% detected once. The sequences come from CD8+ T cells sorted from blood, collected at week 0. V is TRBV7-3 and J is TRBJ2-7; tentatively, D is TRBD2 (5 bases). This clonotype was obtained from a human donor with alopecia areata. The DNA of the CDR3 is TGTGCCAGCAGCGTGGGGAGCTCCTACGAGCAGTACTTC. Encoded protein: CASSVGSSYEQYF.